This passage covers 9 T cell receptor beta chains from one sample sequenced in a study of cytomegalovirus exposure and HLA in healthy donors. PCR used 60 Vbeta primers and 13 Jbeta primers. Measured with immunoSEQ multiplex PCR; TCRdb has only the in-frame clones, and not every one. This listing includes 100,000 to 150,000 clones. The sequenced sample was PBMCs. All receptors come from a man aged 18 to 29 in good health and CMV-seronegative.

The chain links TRBV7-9 to TRBJ2-1; D perhaps matches TRBD2 (5 bases). The CDR3 length is 14 residues. Germline V gene data show CDR1 as SEHNR and CDR2 as FQNEAQ (reference sequence). V gave up 1 base and J gave up 8 bases, with 12 bases separating them. CDR3 coding DNA: TGTGCCAGCAGCTTAGAACTAGGAATCGATGAGCAGTTCTTC. Protein product: CASSLELGIDEQFF.

The chain uses TRBV7-8 and TRBJ1-2; possibly TRBD1 for D (5 bases). The CDR3 length is 15 residues. V was cut by 1 base and J by 5 bases, with 14 bases left in between. Germline loops: CDR1 SGHVS, CDR2 FQNEAQ. This CDR3 reads CASSLGGGNGYGYTF. The CDR3 coding sequence is TGTGCCAGCAGCTTAGGGGGCGGGAACGGATATGGCTACACCTTC.

The rearrangement uses TRBV29-1 and TRBJ2-7; 11 nucleotides align to TRBD1. The V segment lost 6 bases and the J segment 6 bases; nucleotides outside the gene matches: 4. Germline assignment: CDR1 SQVTM and CDR2 ANQGSEA. There are 12 residues in the CDR3. This chain's CDR3 is CSVGQGGREQYF. As DNA, the CDR3 is TGCAGCGTGGGACAGGGGGGACGCGAGCAGTACTTC.

The chain combines TRBV18 with TRBJ1-5; D gene ambiguous. Trimming removed 2 bases from V and 4 bases from J, with 6 bases in between. Germline V gene sequence: CDR1 KGHSH, CDR2 LQKENI. The CDR3 covers 13 residues. In DNA, the CDR3 is TGTGCCAGCTCACCAGGGAGAAATCAGCCCCAGCATTTT. As protein: CASSPGRNQPQHF.

The V and J genes are TRBV25-1 and TRBJ2-3, with 13 nucleotides matching TRBD2. This CDR3 is 16 amino acids long. Germline V CDR1 and CDR2: MGHDK, SYGVNS. The V segment lost 4 bases and the J segment 5 bases; nucleotides outside the gene matches: 6. The CDR3 nucleotides read TGTGCCAGCAGTGCTGGACTAGCGGGAGTAGAAGATACGCAGTATTTT. Its translation is CASSAGLAGVEDTQYF.

The chain's CDR3 is CASSSSRDTQYF. For the CDR3, the DNA is TGTGCCAGCAGTTCCTCCAGGGATACGCAGTATTTT. The gene calls are TRBV27 and TRBJ2-3; unclear D gene. From germline, CDR1 is MNHEY and CDR2 SMNVEV (reference sequence). CDR3 length: 12 amino acids. V lost 4 bases and J 6 bases, leaving 8 bases between the germline ends.

The chain combines TRBV27 with TRBJ2-5; D is ambiguous. V was clipped by 3 bases and J by 5 bases, with 13 bases between them. Germline-derived CDR1 and CDR2 are MNHEY and SMNVEV (reference sequence). The CDR3 sequence is 14 residues long. The CDR3 reads CASSFGPLGETQYF. CDR3 DNA: TGTGCCAGCAGTTTCGGCCCCCTAGGTGAGACCCAGTACTTC.

The genes are TRBV7-3 and TRBJ1-1; 8 bases are shared with TRBD1. V lost 5 bases to trimming and J lost 2 bases; unmatched junction nucleotides: 4. The germline V gene encodes CDR1 SGHTA and CDR2 FQGTGA. The CDR3 length is 14 residues. The CDR3 region is CASSLGTGNTEAFF. CDR3 nucleotides: TGTGCCAGCAGCCTAGGGACAGGAAACACTGAAGCTTTCTTT.

The rearrangement uses TRBV27 and TRBJ1-2; the D gene is possibly TRBD1 (5 bases). The V end lost 5 bases, the J end lost 4 bases, and 20 bases lay between the germline ends. In germline, CDR1 is MNHEY, CDR2 SMNVEV (reference sequence). The CDR3 extends over 16 amino acids. CDR3 nucleotides: TGTGCCAGCAGTACAACCTACTGGAACCAGGGCTATGGCTACACCTTC. It translates to CASSTTYWNQGYGYTF.